In its sample, the clone carrying this T cell receptor (beta chain) was seen once. Its specificity is unknown. This sample was included in a study of Graves' ophthalmopathy and Graves' hyperthyroidism. The study amplified TCR beta CDR3 regions using RNA transcripts. HTBI primers were used in a first-round RT-PCR, which preceded a second-round multiplex PCR. One entry per CDR3 protein, called by TCRdb with MiXCR from the multiplex PCR reads. The sample lists hundreds of thousands of distinct CDR3 sequences; over 40% were seen once. Diagnostic conclusions were grounded in clinical symptoms, serum thyroxine, TRAb, thyroid ultrasound and orbital computed tomography. The study, taken as a whole, reports: This model predicted ophthalmopathy progression (sensitivity 65% to 71%, specificity 72.22%).

The sample consisted of peripheral blood. The TCR was taken from an adult man with Graves' ophthalmopathy.

The CDR3 bases are TGTGCCAGCAGCTTAGCCCTGGGTACTGAAGCTTTCTTT. As protein: CASSLALGTEAFF. The gene calls are TRBV11-2 and TRBJ1-1; no reliable D call. Germline-derived CDR1 and CDR2 are SGHAT and FQNNGV. This CDR3 is 13 amino acids long. V was pared by 1 base and J by 5 bases, with 8 bases between. The full variable domain, in which reference TRBV11-2 and TRBJ1-1 provide the parts outside the CDR3, is EAGVAQSPRYKIIEKRQSVAFWCNPISGHATLYWYQQILGQGPKLLIQFQNNGVVDDSQLPKDRFSAERLKGVDSTLKIQPAKLEDSAVYLCASSLALGTEAFFGQGTRLTVV.